Here is one TCR beta chain with its context. This sample is drawn from a study of T cell changes during pregnancy in multiple sclerosis. The table came from immunoSEQ multiplex PCR; TCRdb's copy has only in-frame clones and leaves some out. Of some 80,000 clones listed, 90% to 95% were seen once; the top ten hold roughly 2.5%. Per the germline V gene, CDR1 is LNHDA and CDR2 is SQIVND (reference sequence). This CDR3 has 15 residues. Trimming took 5 bases from V and 2 from J, leaving 15 bases between them. The rearrangement links TRBV19 to TRBJ1-2, with D possibly matching TRBD1 (5 bases). This receptor was taken from a female donor with multiple sclerosis, enrolled in a pregnancy study. The input for sequencing was peripheral blood, taken in the first trimester of pregnancy. The CDR3 DNA follows: TGTGCCAGTAGTCCGGGGGGGTCCGGGAACTATGGCTACACCTTC. Its protein product is CASSPGGSGNYGYTF. The complete variable domain, with remaining parts taken from reference TRBV19 and TRBJ1-2, reads DGGITQSPKYLFRKEGQNVTLSCEQNLNHDAMYWYRQDPGQGLRLIYYSQIVNDFQKGDIAEGYSVSREKKESFPLTVTSAQKNPTAFYLCASSPGGSGNYGYTFGSGTRLTVV.